These T cell receptor beta chains were read from a single sample in a study of blood T cell repertoires in COVID-19. TCRdb keeps only in-frame clones here, not all; method: immunoSEQ multiplex PCR. Of 58,000 or so clones listed, approximately 90% are singletons. Specimen: peripheral blood. These TCRs come from a woman in her sixties or seventies with active COVID-19. CDR3s include the opening cysteine and the closing phenylalanine or tryptophan. Each record gives: CDR3 protein, CDR3 DNA, D gene, clone size, V gene, J gene. A D gene is named only where the DNA matches it firmly. Clone size is given for some rows only: seen once, a few or many times, or a class if the clone is expanded.

CDR3: CASSPTGQTGHTEAFF; DNA: TGTGCCAGTAGTCCGACGGGTCAAACAGGGCACACTGAAGCTTTCTTT; D: .; size: .; V: TRBV19; J: TRBJ1-1
CDR3: CASSPGVGGYGYTF; DNA: TGTGCCAGCAGCCCGGGAGTGGGAGGCTATGGCTACACCTTC; D: .; size: .; V: TRBV14; J: TRBJ1-2
CDR3: CASNHRGLNYGYTF; DNA: TGTGCCAGTAACCACAGGGGCCTTAACTATGGCTACACCTTC; D: TRBD1; size: .; V: TRBV19; J: TRBJ1-2
CDR3: CASTFRNSGEQYF; DNA: TGTGCCAGCACCTTTAGGAATTCGGGGGAGCAGTACTTC; D: .; size: .; V: TRBV7-8; J: TRBJ2-7
CDR3: CASSLRSGEAFF; DNA: TGTGCCAGCAGCTTACGGAGCGGTGAAGCTTTCTTT; D: .; size: .; V: TRBV11-3; J: TRBJ1-1
CDR3: CASSGYGTGVYGYTF; DNA: TGTGCCAGCAGCGGGTACGGGACAGGGGTCTATGGCTACACCTTC; D: TRBD1; size: .; V: TRBV5-4; J: TRBJ1-2
CDR3: CASSLWGASTGELFF; DNA: TGTGCCAGCAGTTTATGGGGGGCGAGCACCGGGGAGCTGTTTTTT; D: .; size: .; V: TRBV28; J: TRBJ2-2
CDR3: CASSTGVQETQYF; DNA: TGTGCCAGCAGTACAGGGGTGCAAGAGACCCAGTACTTC; D: TRBD1; size: .; V: TRBV2; J: TRBJ2-5
CDR3: CSVARQGARTEAFF; DNA: TGCAGCGTTGCGAGGCAGGGGGCGCGTACTGAAGCTTTCTTT; D: TRBD1; size: .; V: TRBV29-1; J: TRBJ1-1
CDR3: CASSFRQGGNQPQHF; DNA: TGTGCCAGCAGTTTCAGACAGGGGGGCAATCAGCCCCAGCATTTT; D: TRBD1; size: few; V: TRBV28; J: TRBJ1-5
CDR3: CASSLRTVRVSNQPQHF; DNA: TGTGCCAGCTCACTCCGGACAGTGAGAGTGAGCAATCAGCCCCAGCATTTT; D: .; size: .; V: TRBV18; J: TRBJ1-5
CDR3: CASSNIPSGATLPEQYF; DNA: TGTGCCAGTAGTAACATACCCAGCGGGGCTACCCTCCCCGAGCAGTACTTC; D: TRBD2; size: .; V: TRBV19; J: TRBJ2-7
CDR3: CASSLDIVGTSCYNEQFF; DNA: TGTGCCAGCAGCTTAGACATAGTTGGTACTAGCTGCTACAATGAGCAGTTCTTC; D: .; size: .; V: TRBV11-3; J: TRBJ2-1
CDR3: CASSLQSGTDTDTQYF; DNA: TGTGCCAGCAGCTTACAATCCGGGACAGACACAGATACGCAGTATTTT; D: TRBD1; size: .; V: TRBV7-6; J: TRBJ2-3
CDR3: CASSESANYGYTF; DNA: TGCGCCAGCAGTGAATCCGCTAACTATGGCTACACCTTC; D: .; size: .; V: TRBV10-1; J: TRBJ1-2
CDR3: CASSSGTGAPNEKLFF; DNA: TGTGCCAGCAGCTCCGGGACAGGGGCCCCTAATGAAAAACTGTTTTTT; D: TRBD1; size: .; V: TRBV13; J: TRBJ1-4
CDR3: CASSSRTSGRGTQYF; DNA: TGTGCCAGCAGCTCGCGGACTAGCGGGAGAGGAACGCAGTATTTT; D: TRBD2; size: .; V: TRBV9; J: TRBJ2-3
CDR3: CASSLADTYNEQFF; DNA: TGTGCCAGCAGCTTAGCGGACACCTACAATGAGCAGTTCTTC; D: .; size: .; V: TRBV7-3; J: TRBJ2-1
CDR3: CATSDRTSGEETQYF; DNA: TGTGCCACCAGTGACCGGACTAGCGGGGAAGAGACCCAGTACTTC; D: TRBD2; size: once; V: TRBV24-1; J: TRBJ2-5
CDR3: CASSQVQRGTEAFF; DNA: TGTGCCAGCAGCCAAGTGCAGAGAGGCACTGAAGCTTTCTTT; D: .; size: .; V: TRBV4-2; J: TRBJ1-1
CDR3: CASSQPMRAGELFF; DNA: TGTGCCAGCAGCCAACCCATGAGGGCCGGGGAGCTGTTTTTT; D: .; size: once; V: TRBV14; J: TRBJ2-2
CDR3: CASSRGGAGYGYTF; DNA: TGTGCCAGCAGCCGGGGGGGGGCCGGCTATGGCTACACCTTC; D: .; size: .; V: TRBV3-1/TRBV3-2; J: TRBJ1-2
CDR3: CASSQILAGVPLGELFF; DNA: TGCGCCAGCAGTCAGATACTAGCGGGAGTTCCTCTGGGGGAGCTGTTTTTT; D: TRBD2; size: few; V: TRBV4-1; J: TRBJ2-2
CDR3: CAWSQTGLRTEAFF; DNA: TGTGCCTGGAGTCAGACAGGGTTGAGGACTGAAGCTTTCTTT; D: TRBD1; size: few; V: TRBV30; J: TRBJ1-1
CDR3: CASSFWGLGEKLFF; DNA: TGTGCCAGCAGTTTCTGGGGGCTCGGTGAAAAACTGTTTTTT; D: .; size: .; V: TRBV28; J: TRBJ1-4
CDR3: CASSPRGRLAGYNEQFF; DNA: TGTGCCAGCAGCCCTCGGGGGCGGCTAGCGGGGTACAATGAGCAGTTCTTC; D: TRBD2; size: .; V: TRBV9; J: TRBJ2-1
CDR3: CAWILPTANYGYTF; DNA: TGTGCCTGGATATTACCGACAGCTAACTATGGCTACACCTTC; D: .; size: .; V: TRBV30; J: TRBJ1-2
CDR3: CASSPTTGVGQPQHF; DNA: TGTGCCAGCAGCCCAACAACAGGGGTTGGGCAGCCCCAGCATTTT; D: TRBD1; size: few; V: TRBV7-9; J: TRBJ1-5
CDR3: CASSWDRGHYGYTF; DNA: TGTGCCAGCAGTTGGGACAGGGGACACTATGGCTACACCTTC; D: TRBD1; size: .; V: TRBV27; J: TRBJ1-2
CDR3: CASSFWDRVDETQYF; DNA: TGTGCCAGCAGCTTCTGGGACAGGGTGGATGAGACCCAGTACTTC; D: TRBD1; size: .; V: TRBV5-6; J: TRBJ2-5
CDR3: CASSDYSNQPQHF; DNA: TGTGCCAGCAGTGACTATAGCAATCAGCCCCAGCATTTT; D: .; size: .; V: TRBV25-1; J: TRBJ1-5
CDR3: CASSIAGGENTQYF; DNA: TGTGCCAGCAGTATAGCGGGAGGCGAAAATACGCAGTATTTT; D: TRBD2; size: .; V: TRBV6-4; J: TRBJ2-3
CDR3: CATSDFERETQYF; DNA: TGTGCCACCAGTGACTTTGAACGGGAGACCCAGTACTTC; D: .; size: .; V: TRBV24-1; J: TRBJ2-5
CDR3: CASSFLGGTQETQYF; DNA: TGTGCCAGCAGTTTTTTGGGCGGGACTCAAGAGACCCAGTACTTC; D: .; size: .; V: TRBV4-2; J: TRBJ2-5
CDR3: CASKPGQENSPLHF; DNA: TGTGCCAGCAAACCGGGACAGGAAAATTCACCCCTCCACTTT; D: .; size: once; V: TRBV21-1; J: TRBJ1-6
CDR3: CASSDVATNEKLFF; DNA: TGTGCCAGCAGTGATGTCGCAACTAATGAAAAACTGTTTTTT; D: .; size: .; V: TRBV6-1; J: TRBJ1-4
CDR3: CASSLAAVTNEQFF; DNA: TGTGCCAGCAGTCTAGCGGCCGTGACCAATGAGCAGTTCTTC; D: TRBD2; size: .; V: TRBV28; J: TRBJ2-1
CDR3: CASSEAGDGRQYF; DNA: TGTGCCAGCAGTGAAGCGGGGGACGGGAGGCAGTATTTT; D: .; size: .; V: TRBV2; J: TRBJ2-3